The 24 T cell receptor beta chains below were found in one sample sequenced in a study of blood T cell repertoires in COVID-19. Method: immunoSEQ multiplex PCR; TCRdb's copy keeps in-frame clones and lacks some. The sample yields hundreds of thousands of clones, approximately 85% seen once. Sequencing used peripheral blood. These receptors originate from a human donor in a cohort sampled during active COVID-19.

In its sample, this clone was seen once. The chain uses TRBV12-3 or TRBV12-4 and TRBJ2-7; 7 nucleotides line up with TRBD2. The length of the CDR3 is 12 residues. V trimming: 7 bases; J trimming: 2 bases; junction bases outside the gene matches: 2. The CDR3 bases are TGTGCCAGCAAGCGGGGAGCCTACGAGCAGTACTTC. As protein: CASKRGAYEQYF.

This clone was seen once. V and J are TRBV6-4 and TRBJ1-2, with TRBD1 as a possible D gene (5 bases). V lost 0 bases, J lost 4 bases, and 18 bases lay in between. Germline CDR1 is MRHNA and CDR2 is SNTAGT. This CDR3 spans 17 amino acids. The CDR3 bases are TGTGCCAGCAGTGACTCAGGGGCCGACATTGTTCCCTATGGCTACACCTTC. Its translation is CASSDSGADIVPYGYTF.

This chain uses TRBV6-6 with TRBJ1-2, with TRBD1 identical over 7 bases. From germline, CDR1 is MNHNY and CDR2 SVGAGI (reference sequence). J lost 5 bases, V lost 5 bases, and 5 bases had no gene match. The CDR3 spans 13 residues. CDR3 bases: TGTGCCAGCAGTCCGACAGGGAATTATGGCTACACCTTC. Encoded protein: CASSPTGNYGYTF.

The V and J genes are TRBV11-2 and TRBJ2-1; 9 bases are shared with TRBD1. The germline V gene encodes CDR1 SGHAT and CDR2 FQNNGV. There are 15 residues in the CDR3. Trimming removed 4 bases from V and 6 bases from J; junction bases left unmatched: 7. The chain's CDR3 is CASSSRQGGPNEQFF. CDR3 coding DNA: TGTGCCAGCAGCTCTCGACAGGGGGGACCCAATGAGCAGTTCTTC.

V gene TRBV25-1 combines with J gene TRBJ1-1; 11 bases match TRBD1. The CDR3 covers 13 residues. Germline lookup yields CDR1 MGHDK and CDR2 SYGVNS. Trimming at V came to 1 base and at J to 10 bases, leaving 2 bases not matched to a gene. This CDR3 reads CASSEWDRGRAFF. In nucleotides, the CDR3 is TGTGCCAGCAGTGAATGGGACAGGGGGAGAGCTTTCTTT.

J is TRBJ2-1 and V is TRBV5-6; possible D gene TRBD2, 5 bases. V was cut by 3 bases and J by 6 bases, with 10 bases left in between. The CDR3 runs 13 residues. Germline V lookup: CDR1 SGHDT, CDR2 YYEEEE. CDR3 loop: CASSYRLPNEQFF. CDR3 coding DNA: TGTGCCAGCAGCTATCGACTACCCAATGAGCAGTTCTTC.

The V call is TRBV6-6, the J call TRBJ1-2; 9 bases agree with TRBD1. The V gene's germline CDR1 is MNHNY and CDR2 SVGAGI (reference sequence). CDR3 length equals 19 residues. Unmatched junction bases numbered 21, after V lost 6 bases and J lost 4 bases. The CDR3 nucleotides read TGTGCCAGCAGCTCAAGGTTTGAGGGTAGGACAGGGGAAGGCTATGGCTACACCTTC. It is translated as CASSSRFEGRTGEGYGYTF.

The chain couples TRBV7-9 to TRBJ2-1; a possible D gene is TRBD1 (6 bases). V shed 3 bases and J shed 5 bases, with 17 bases lying between them. The CDR3 has 16 amino acids. CDR1 is SEHNR, CDR2 FQNEAQ, per germline (reference sequence). CDR3 sequence reads: CASSLSQGKPNNEQFF. In DNA form, the CDR3 reads TGTGCCAGCAGCTTGAGCCAGGGGAAACCAAACAATGAGCAGTTCTTC.

V and J are TRBV28 and TRBJ2-7; 11 positions agree with TRBD2. Trimming at V came to 11 bases and at J to 3 bases, leaving 3 bases not matched to a gene. The CDR3 contains 12 residues. The germline CDR1 and CDR2 sequences are MDHEN and SYDVKM. This chain's CDR3 is CAVSGGGYEQYF. CDR3 bases: TGTGCCGTTAGCGGGGGGGGCTACGAGCAGTACTTC. The whole variable domain, filled in from reference TRBV28 and TRBJ2-7, reads DVKVTQSSRYLVKRTGEKVFLECVQDMDHENMFWYRQDPGLGLRLIYFSYDVKMKEKGDIPEGYSVSREKKERFSLILESASTNQTSMYLCAVSGGGYEQYFGPGTRLTVT.

J is TRBJ2-7 and V is TRBV19; TRBD1 agrees at 9 bases. Germline CDR1 is LNHDA and CDR2 is SQIVND (reference sequence). CDR3 length: 14 residues. V lost 5 bases and J lost 1; bases outside the gene matches: 3. The CDR3 nucleotides read TGTGCCAGTAGTTGGGACAGGGAGTCCTACGAGCAGTACTTC. Protein: CASSWDRESYEQYF.

The CDR3 reads CASSIGRFNQPQHF. In nucleotides, the CDR3 is TGTGCCAGTAGTATCGGGAGGTTCAATCAGCCCCAGCATTTT. This chain joins TRBV19 and TRBJ1-5; D is uncertain. In germline, CDR1 is LNHDA, CDR2 SQIVND (reference sequence). This CDR3 is 14 amino acids long. With 3 bases removed from V and 3 bases from J, the gap between germline ends came to 9 bases.

This chain joins TRBV4-1 and TRBJ1-1; D ambiguous. Germline V gives CDR1 MGHRA, CDR2 YSYEKL. Trimming removed 4 bases from V and 1 base from J, with 10 bases in between. The CDR3 has 14 amino acids. The CDR3 is CASSLLQTNTEAFF. The CDR3 nucleotides read TGCGCCAGCAGCCTCTTACAGACGAACACTGAAGCTTTCTTT.

The rearrangement uses TRBV6-4 and TRBJ2-3; 8 bases agree with TRBD1. Germline V lookup: CDR1 MRHNA, CDR2 SNTAGT. V trimming: 4 bases; J trimming: 4 bases; junction bases outside the gene matches: 4. This CDR3 spans 14 amino acids. The CDR3 spells CASSGTGLADTQYF. The CDR3 DNA sequence: TGTGCCAGCAGTGGGACAGGGCTCGCAGATACGCAGTATTTT.

The chain employs TRBV4-1 and TRBJ1-2; the D gene is possibly TRBD1 (5 bases). The germline gives CDR1 MGHRA, CDR2 YSYEKL. V was shortened by 1 base and J by 0 bases, with 15 bases between the two germline ends. This CDR3 spans 17 amino acids. CDR3 residues: CASSQGLGGFTNYGYTF. The CDR3 region has the DNA TGCGCCAGCAGCCAAGGCCTGGGGGGGTTTACTAACTATGGCTACACCTTC.

This clone was seen only once. This chain uses TRBV2 with TRBJ1-6, with D perhaps matching TRBD1 (6 bases). This CDR3 has 15 residues. Germline V gene sequence: CDR1 SNHLY, CDR2 FYNNEI. The V end was cut by 6 bases, the J end by 0 bases, with 9 bases between. CDR3 nucleotide sequence: TGTGCCAGCAGGGACAGAGGCTCCTATAATTCACCCCTCCACTTT. Translation: CASRDRGSYNSPLHF.

The rearrangement joins TRBV6-5 to TRBJ1-2, with a weak D call TRBD1 (5 bases). The CDR3 length is 15 residues. V gave up 5 bases and J gave up 0 bases, with 13 bases separating them. Germline values: CDR1 MNHEY, CDR2 SVGAGI. The CDR3 nucleotides are TGTGCCAGCAGTCCCGGAGGGGTTACTAACTATGGCTACACCTTC. Protein: CASSPGGVTNYGYTF.

This chain connects TRBV5-1 to TRBJ2-5; 11 bases are a match to TRBD2. Germline-derived CDR1 and CDR2 are SGHRS and YFSETQ. There are 16 residues in the CDR3. Trimming cost V 3 bases and J 2 bases; bases outside gene matches: 6. CDR3 protein: CASSYTSGGLQETQYF. In DNA form, the CDR3 reads TGCGCCAGCAGCTATACTAGCGGGGGCCTGCAAGAGACCCAGTACTTC.

This clone was seen more than once but under ten times. The chain recombines TRBV2 with TRBJ2-2, with D possibly being TRBD1 (6 bases). V shed 2 bases and J shed 6 bases, with 16 bases lying between them. The CDR3 extends over 16 amino acids. Germline lookup yields CDR1 SNHLY and CDR2 FYNNEI. CDR3 sequence (DNA): TGTGCCAGCAGTGAAAGGTTGGGGACAAACTCCGGGGAGCTGTTTTTT. It encodes CASSERLGTNSGELFF.

V usage is TRBV10-2 and J usage is TRBJ1-1; possible D gene TRBD1, 6 bases. This CDR3 is 13 amino acids long. Per germline, CDR1 WSHSY and CDR2 SAAADI. The V and J ends lost 6 bases and 7 bases respectively, with 15 bases between them. DNA for the CDR3: TGCGCCAGCAGCGTCTCCGGACAGCTTGAAGCTTTCTTT. This translates into CASSVSGQLEAFF.

This chain uses TRBV3-1 (or the pseudogene TRBV3-2) with TRBJ1-6, with D possibly TRBD1 on 5 matching bases. The CDR3 has 17 residues. Germline V lookup: CDR1 LGHDT, CDR2 YNNKEL (reference sequence). The germline V and J ends were trimmed by 1 base and 2 bases, with 12 bases remaining between them. The CDR3 protein is CASSQVPGSTYNSPLHF. As DNA, the CDR3 is TGTGCCAGCAGCCAAGTCCCAGGGTCGACCTATAATTCACCCCTCCACTTT.

The CDR3 sequence: CASSQVSPHTIYF. CDR3 DNA sequence: TGCGCCAGCAGCCAAGTGAGTCCACACACCATATATTTT. The V gene is TRBV4-1, the J gene TRBJ1-3; D gene uncertain. Trimming pared 1 base from V and 8 bases from J, leaving 9 bases between. Germline V gene lookup returns CDR1 MGHRA and CDR2 YSYEKL. This CDR3 contains 13 residues.

The rearrangement links TRBV7-6 to TRBJ1-4, with 7 bases lining up with TRBD1. Losses at the gene ends were 0 bases for V and 8 bases for J; bases not matched to a gene: 6. The V gene's germline CDR1 is SGHVS and CDR2 FNYEAQ. The CDR3 contains 15 residues. CDR3 nucleotide sequence: TGTGCCAGCAGCTTAGCTACAGGGGTAGGAGAAAAACTGTTTTTT. Protein sequence: CASSLATGVGEKLFF. Together with reference TRBV7-6 and TRBJ1-4, the CDR3 gives the full variable domain: GAGVSQSPRYKVTKRGQDVALRCDPISGHVSLYWYRQALGQGPEFLTYFNYEAQQDKSGLPNDRFSAERPEGSISTLTIQRTEQRDSAMYRCASSLATGVGEKLFFGSGTQLSVL.

The rearrangement uses TRBV5-6 and TRBJ2-3, with TRBD1 identical over 10 bases. This CDR3 comprises 16 residues. The germline CDR1 and CDR2 sequences are SGHDT and YYEEEE. Trimming took 1 base from V and 0 from J; bases not matched to a gene: 2. CDR3 coding DNA: TGTGCCAGCAGCTTGTGGACAGGGGGAAGCACAGATACGCAGTATTTT. Protein product: CASSLWTGGSTDTQYF. The complete variable domain, with remaining parts taken from reference TRBV5-6 and TRBJ2-3, reads DAGVTQSPTHLIKTRGQQVTLRCSPKSGHDTVSWYQQALGQGPQFIFQYYEEEERQRGNFPDRFSGHQFPNYSSELNVNALLLGDSALYLCASSLWTGGSTDTQYFGPGTRLTVL.

The chain links TRBV30 to TRBJ1-2, with 9 bases lining up with TRBD1. CDR3 size: 15 residues. Trimming took 3 bases from V and 2 from J; bases not matched to a gene: 7. Germline assignment: CDR1 GTSNPN and CDR2 SVGIG (reference sequence). In DNA form, the CDR3 reads TGTGCCTGGAGGGACCGGGACAGGGAAAACTATGGCTACACCTTC. Amino acids: CAWRDRDRENYGYTF.